The 5 T cell receptor beta chains in this list originate from one sample, sequenced in a study of human CD8 memory T cell subsets. TCR beta was sequenced from UMI-tagged 5' RACE libraries. With the 5' RACE reads reprocessed, TCRdb shows one record per CDR3 protein and no DNA. Reported are approximately 4,500 distinct CDR3 sequences; the ten largest clones contain 20% to 25%. Sequencing input: CD8+ T cells from PBMCs. These receptor sequences come from a human donor in good health.

The chain carries TRBV25-1 and TRBJ2-5; TCRdb indicates TRBD2, and absent DNA this call remains unverified. CDR1 is MGHDK and CDR2 is SYGVNS in the germline V gene. This CDR3 contains 15 residues. CDR3: CASSDRAGVEETQYF.

The J gene is TRBJ2-7, the V gene TRBV29-1; with no DNA, the TCRdb D assignment of TRBD2 cannot be verified. The germline V gene encodes CDR1 SQVTM and CDR2 ANQGSEA. The CDR3 loop spans 16 amino acids. This CDR3 reads CSVSGVLGLLSYEQYF.

The V call is TRBV6-4, the J call TRBJ2-3. Germline V gene lookup returns CDR1 MRHNA and CDR2 SNTAGT. The CDR3 length is 15 residues. CDR3 region: CASTPTEDGSDTQYF.

J is TRBJ1-2 and V is TRBV20-1. The CDR3 consists of 14 residues. In germline, CDR1 is DFQATT, CDR2 SNEGSKA (reference sequence). The CDR3: CSARSSDLNYGYTF.

The rearrangement joins TRBV12-3 or TRBV12-4 to TRBJ1-1. This CDR3 spans 16 amino acids. The CDR3 is CASSLESIGENTEAFF.